Presented here are 2 T cell receptor beta chains from one specimen sequenced in a study of T cells in Graves' hyperthyroidism and ophthalmopathy. Amplification yielded TCR beta CDR3 regions, with RNA transcripts as the source. HTBI primers drove first-round RT-PCR of the TCR CDR3. Via MiXCR, TCRdb re-called the multiplex PCR reads, giving one row per CDR3 protein. The sample lists approximately 400,000 distinct CDR3 sequences; 15% were seen once. Material for sequencing was blood. Receptors were obtained from a woman between 25 and 40 years old with Graves' hyperthyroidism.

This clonotype was seen at least ten times. This rearrangement joins TRBV20-1 to TRBJ2-7, with a tentative D call TRBD1 (6 bases). CDR3 length: 12 residues. CDR1 and CDR2 (germline): DFQATT, SNEGSKA (reference sequence). Trimming took off 6 bases at V and 2 bases at J, with 11 bases between the two ends. The CDR3 protein is CSAVEGAYEQYF. The CDR3, as DNA: TGCAGTGCCGTTGAGGGGGCCTACGAGCAGTACTTC.

This clonotype has a count of ten or more. The chain uses TRBV12-3 or TRBV12-4 and TRBJ2-6; D is possibly TRBD1 (6 bases). With 4 bases removed from V and 4 bases from J, the gap between germline ends came to 14 bases. This CDR3 comprises 16 residues. The CDR3 DNA follows: TGTGCCAGCAGTTCAGGGGATGGAGCCGGGGCCAACGTCCTGACTTTC. This translates into CASSSGDGAGANVLTF.